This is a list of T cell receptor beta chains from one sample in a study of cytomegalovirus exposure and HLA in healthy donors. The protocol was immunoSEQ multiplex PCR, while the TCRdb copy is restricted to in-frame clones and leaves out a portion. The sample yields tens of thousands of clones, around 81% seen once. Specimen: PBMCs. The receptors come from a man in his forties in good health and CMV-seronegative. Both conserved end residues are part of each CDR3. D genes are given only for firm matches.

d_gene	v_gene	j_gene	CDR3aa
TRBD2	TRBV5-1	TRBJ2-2	CASSSLAGDDTGELFF
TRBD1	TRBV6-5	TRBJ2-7	CASSPVRRDSPYF
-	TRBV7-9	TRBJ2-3	CASSFTGTDTQYF
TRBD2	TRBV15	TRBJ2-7	CATSTQKTSGSSYEQYF
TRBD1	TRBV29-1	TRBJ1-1	CSVRNRGIEAFF
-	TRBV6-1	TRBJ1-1	CASSARGRNTEAFF
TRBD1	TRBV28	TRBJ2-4	CASSMIGQGLTKNIQYF
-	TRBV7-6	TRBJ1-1	CASSSDSFTEAFF
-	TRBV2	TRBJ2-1	CASSERGSYNEQFF
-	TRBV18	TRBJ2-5	CASSRYGGSQETQYF
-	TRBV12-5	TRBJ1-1	CASGLVLGGGAFF
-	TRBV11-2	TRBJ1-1	CASSLVSRNTEAFF
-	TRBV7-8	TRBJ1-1	CASSLYGRGTNTEAFF
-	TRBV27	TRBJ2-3	CASGEVGGTHTDTQYF
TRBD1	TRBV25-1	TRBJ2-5	CASGDRDSLQETQYF
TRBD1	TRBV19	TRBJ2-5	CASSQRQGRQETQYF
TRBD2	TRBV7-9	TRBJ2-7	CASSLALGSGSTYEQYF
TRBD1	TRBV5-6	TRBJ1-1	CASSPLWTGRSTEAFF
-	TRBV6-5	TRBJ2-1	CASSYYAGSHNEQFF
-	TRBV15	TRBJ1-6	CATSSNREESPLHF
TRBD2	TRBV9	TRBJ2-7	CASSGGGGTDYEQYF
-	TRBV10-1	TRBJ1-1	CASSESIGGTEAFF
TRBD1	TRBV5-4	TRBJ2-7	CASTMGGQGSYEQYF
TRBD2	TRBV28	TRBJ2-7	CASCGGRELYEQYF
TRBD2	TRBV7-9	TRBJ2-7	CASSPQWTWEGTSYEQYF
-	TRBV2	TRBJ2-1	CASSEDRVSYNEQFF